The rows below give T cell receptor beta chains drawn from one sample of a study of T-cell reconstitution after alpha-beta-depleted transplantation in children. One entry per CDR3 protein, called by TCRdb with MiXCR from the PCR reads. The table has about 610,000 distinct CDR3 sequences, roughly 10% seen once. Sequencing used PBMCs from the stem cell graft donor, obtained from the stem cell graft. All receptors derive from a human donor who donated a stem cell graft to a child with acute myeloid leukemia. Each CDR3 is given with its conserved first and last residue. Each record gives: D gene, V gene, J gene, CDR3 length, clone size, CDR3 DNA, CDR3 protein. The D gene is left open where the match is weak. Part of the rows lack a size; the others show once, few, many or a class for expanded clones.

NA	TRBV6-5	TRBJ2-5	14	many	TGTGCCAGCAGTTACGGGTTATTACAAGAGACCCAGTACTTC	CASSYGLLQETQYF
TRBD2	TRBV5-1	TRBJ2-3	16	many	TGCGCCAGCAGCCATAATATACTAGCGGACGCAGATACGCAGTATTTT	CASSHNILADADTQYF
TRBD2	TRBV27	TRBJ2-2	16	many	TGTGCCAGCAGTTATCCTAGCGGGAGTCTCCCCGGGGAGCTGTTTTTT	CASSYPSGSLPGELFF
TRBD1	TRBV4-3	TRBJ2-5	16	NA	TGCGCCAGCAGCCAAAATTCGGGACAGGGTTCAGAGACCCAGTACTTC	CASSQNSGQGSETQYF
TRBD2	TRBV6-2/TRBV6-3	TRBJ2-1	15	few	TGTGCCAGCACCGAACTAGCGGGAGGATACAATGAGCAGTTCTTC	CASTELAGGYNEQFF
NA	TRBV15	TRBJ1-1	16	NA	TGTGCCACCAGCAGAGGAGGTCGGCAGGTGAACACTGAAGCTTTCTTT	CATSRGGRQVNTEAFF
NA	TRBV7-2	TRBJ2-6	16	many	TGTGCCAGCAGCTGGGGTGACGGGCGTGGGGCCAACGTCCTGACTTTC	CASSWGDGRGANVLTF
NA	TRBV20-1	TRBJ2-3	15	many	TGCAGTGCTAGTGTGCGGCAGGGTCTCACAGATACGCAGTATTTT	CSASVRQGLTDTQYF
NA	TRBV29-1	TRBJ1-4	11	few	TGCAGCGCTCTGGGGCAAGAAAAACTGTTTTTT	CSALGQEKLFF
TRBD2	TRBV28	TRBJ2-1	15	NA	TGTGCCAGCAGTTTTGGGGGGAGGGGTACCAATGAGCAGTTCTTC	CASSFGGRGTNEQFF
NA	TRBV27	TRBJ2-7	16	many	TGTGCCAGCAGTTACGGGTGGAATAGCGAGACCTACGAGCAGTACTTC	CASSYGWNSETYEQYF